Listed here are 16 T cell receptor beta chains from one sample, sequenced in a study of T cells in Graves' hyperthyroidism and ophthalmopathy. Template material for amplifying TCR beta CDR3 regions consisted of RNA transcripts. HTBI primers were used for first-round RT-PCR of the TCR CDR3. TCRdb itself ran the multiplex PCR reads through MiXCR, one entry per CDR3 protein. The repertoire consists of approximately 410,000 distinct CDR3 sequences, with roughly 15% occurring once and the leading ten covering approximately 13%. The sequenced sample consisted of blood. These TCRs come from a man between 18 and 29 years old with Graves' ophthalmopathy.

The CDR3 DNA is TGTGCCAGCAGTTTGTACCCCGGGACGAACGGGGAGCTGTTTTTT. This codes for CASSLYPGTNGELFF. The chain links TRBV27 to TRBJ2-2; D may be TRBD1 or TRBD2 (5 bases each). The CDR3 consists of 15 residues. Germline lookup yields CDR1 MNHEY and CDR2 SMNVEV (reference sequence). V was clipped by 3 bases and J by 7 bases, with 15 bases between them.

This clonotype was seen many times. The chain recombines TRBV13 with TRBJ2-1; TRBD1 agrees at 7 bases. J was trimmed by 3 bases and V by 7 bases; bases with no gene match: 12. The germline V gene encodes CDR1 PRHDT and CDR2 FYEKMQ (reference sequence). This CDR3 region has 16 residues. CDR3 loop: CASTRTGEISYNEQFF. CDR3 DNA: TGTGCCAGCACCAGGACAGGAGAGATTAGCTACAATGAGCAGTTCTTC.

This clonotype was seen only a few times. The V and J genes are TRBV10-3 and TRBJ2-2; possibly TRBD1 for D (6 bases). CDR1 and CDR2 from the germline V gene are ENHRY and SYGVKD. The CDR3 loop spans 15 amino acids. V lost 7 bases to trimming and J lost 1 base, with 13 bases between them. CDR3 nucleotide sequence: TGTGCCATCACCATGGGACATATGAACACCGGGGAGCTGTTTTTT. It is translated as CAITMGHMNTGELFF.

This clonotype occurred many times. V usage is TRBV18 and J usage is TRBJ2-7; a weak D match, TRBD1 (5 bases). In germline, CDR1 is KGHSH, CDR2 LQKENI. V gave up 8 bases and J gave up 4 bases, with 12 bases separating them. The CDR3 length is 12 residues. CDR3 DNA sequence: TGTGCCAGCAGCCCCGGACATTACGAGCAGTACTTC. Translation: CASSPGHYEQYF.

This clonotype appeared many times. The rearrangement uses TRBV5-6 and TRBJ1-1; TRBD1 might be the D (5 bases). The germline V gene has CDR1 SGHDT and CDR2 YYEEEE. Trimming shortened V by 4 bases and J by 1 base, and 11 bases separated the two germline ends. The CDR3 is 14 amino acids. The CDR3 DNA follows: TGTGCCAGCAGCCCGTGGACACCGAACACTGAAGCTTTCTTT. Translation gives CASSPWTPNTEAFF.

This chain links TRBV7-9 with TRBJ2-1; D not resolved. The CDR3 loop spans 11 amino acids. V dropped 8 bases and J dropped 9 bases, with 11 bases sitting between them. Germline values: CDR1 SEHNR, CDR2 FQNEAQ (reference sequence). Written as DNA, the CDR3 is TGTGCCAGCCAGAGTGGTATTGAGCAGTTCTTC. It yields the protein CASQSGIEQFF.

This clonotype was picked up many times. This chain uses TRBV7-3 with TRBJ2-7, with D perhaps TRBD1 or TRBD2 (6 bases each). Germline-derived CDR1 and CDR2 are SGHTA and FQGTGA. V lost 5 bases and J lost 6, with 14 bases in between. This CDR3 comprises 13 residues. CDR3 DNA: TGTGCCAGCAGCCAACGGAGGGGGGTCGAGCAGTACTTC. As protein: CASSQRRGVEQYF.

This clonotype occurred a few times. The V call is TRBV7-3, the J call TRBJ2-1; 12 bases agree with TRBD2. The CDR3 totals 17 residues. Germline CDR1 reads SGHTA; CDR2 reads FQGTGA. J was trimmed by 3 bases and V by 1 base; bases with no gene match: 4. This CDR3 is CASSLMTSGGVYNEQFF. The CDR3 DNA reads TGTGCCAGCAGCTTAATGACTAGCGGGGGTGTCTACAATGAGCAGTTCTTC.

The CDR3 DNA reads TGCAGCGTTGAGGGGATCTCCGAAAAACTGTTTTTT. Translation: CSVEGISEKLFF. The J gene is TRBJ1-4, the V gene TRBV29-1; D remains ambiguous. V shed 3 bases and J shed 8 bases, with 10 bases lying between them. The CDR3 spans 12 residues. Germline V lookup: CDR1 SQVTM, CDR2 ANQGSEA. Full variable domain (remainder filled in from reference TRBV29-1 and TRBJ1-4): SAVISQKPSRDICQRGTSLTIQCQVDSQVTMMFWYRQQPGQSLTLIATANQGSEATYESGFVIDKFPISRPNLTFSTLTVSNMSPEDSSIYLCSVEGISEKLFFGSGTQLSVL.

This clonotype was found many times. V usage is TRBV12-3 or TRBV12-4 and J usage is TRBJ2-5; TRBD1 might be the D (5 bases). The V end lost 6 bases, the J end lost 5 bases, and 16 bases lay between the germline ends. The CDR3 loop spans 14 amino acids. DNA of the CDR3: TGTGCCAGCAGCCCCTCAGGGTTAGGGGAGACCCAGTACTTC. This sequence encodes CASSPSGLGETQYF.

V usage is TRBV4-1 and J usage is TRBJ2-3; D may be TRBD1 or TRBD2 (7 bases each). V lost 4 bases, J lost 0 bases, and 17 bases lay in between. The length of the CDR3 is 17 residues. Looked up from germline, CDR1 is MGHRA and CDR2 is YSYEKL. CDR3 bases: TGCGCCAGCAGCCGTATGTCCCAGGGGGGGAGCACAGATACGCAGTATTTT. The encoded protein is CASSRMSQGGSTDTQYF.

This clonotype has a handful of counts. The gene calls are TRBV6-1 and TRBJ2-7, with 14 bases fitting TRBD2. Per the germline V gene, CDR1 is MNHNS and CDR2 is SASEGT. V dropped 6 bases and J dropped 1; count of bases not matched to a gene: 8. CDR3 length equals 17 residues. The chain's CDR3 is CASSVHGTSGRSYEQYF. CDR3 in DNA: TGTGCCAGCAGCGTACACGGGACTAGCGGGAGATCCTACGAGCAGTACTTC.

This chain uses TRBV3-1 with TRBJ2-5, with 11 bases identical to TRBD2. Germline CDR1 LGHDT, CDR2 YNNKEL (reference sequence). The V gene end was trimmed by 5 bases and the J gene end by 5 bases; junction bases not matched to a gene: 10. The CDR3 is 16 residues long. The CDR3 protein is CASSYSGRGIRETQYF. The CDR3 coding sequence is TGTGCCAGCAGCTATAGCGGGAGGGGGATCAGGGAGACCCAGTACTTC.

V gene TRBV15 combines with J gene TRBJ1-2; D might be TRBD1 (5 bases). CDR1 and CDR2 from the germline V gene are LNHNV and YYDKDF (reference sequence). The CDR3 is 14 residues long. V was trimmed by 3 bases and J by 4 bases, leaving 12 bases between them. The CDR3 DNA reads TGTGCCACCAGCAGCCGGGGGGGTGCCTATGGCTACACCTTC. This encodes CATSSRGGAYGYTF.

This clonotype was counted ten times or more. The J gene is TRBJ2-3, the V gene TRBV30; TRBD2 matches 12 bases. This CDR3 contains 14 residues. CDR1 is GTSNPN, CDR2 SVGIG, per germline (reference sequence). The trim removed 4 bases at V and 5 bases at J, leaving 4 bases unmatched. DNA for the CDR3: TGTGCCTGGAAGACTAGCGGGGGTGAAGATACGCAGTATTTT. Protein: CAWKTSGGEDTQYF.

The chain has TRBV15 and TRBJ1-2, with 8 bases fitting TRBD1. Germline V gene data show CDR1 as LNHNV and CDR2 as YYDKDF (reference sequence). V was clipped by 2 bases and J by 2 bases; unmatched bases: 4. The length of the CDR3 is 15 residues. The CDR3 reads CATSRSQGGNYGYTF. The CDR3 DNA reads TGTGCCACCAGCAGATCACAGGGGGGGAACTATGGCTACACCTTC.